The 29 T cell receptor beta chains presented below share a single source sample, sequenced in a study of control samples from healthy donors and cancer patients. Profiled with immunoSEQ multiplex PCR; TCRdb holds only in-frame clones, not every one. This sample carries around 49,000 clones, approximately 90% of them seen once, and the ten largest clones take around 1.4%. Sample: PBMCs. These receptors were collected from a man aged 40-49 years with colorectal cancer.

DNA for the CDR3: TGTGCCAGCGGCCCGGGAGGTGGGGTCGAAAAACTGTTTTTT. Its translation: CASGPGGGVEKLFF. This chain connects TRBV7-9 to TRBJ1-4, with D unresolved. Germline-derived CDR1 and CDR2 are SEHNR and FQNEAQ (reference sequence). The CDR3 extends over 14 amino acids. V lost 8 bases and J 8 bases, leaving 18 bases between the germline ends. The full variable domain, in which reference TRBV7-9 and TRBJ1-4 provide the parts outside the CDR3, is DTGVSQNPRHKITKRGQNVTFRCDPISEHNRLYWYRQTLGQGPEFLTYFQNEAQLEKSRLLSDRFSAERPKGSFSTLEIQRTEQGDSAMYLCASGPGGGVEKLFFGSGTQLSVL.

The chain carries TRBV6-2 or TRBV6-3 and TRBJ2-3, with D perhaps matching TRBD2 (6 bases). Trimming removed 6 bases at V and 2 bases at J, with 30 bases between. The CDR3 runs to 20 residues. CDR1 is MNHEY and CDR2 is SVGEGT in the germline V gene. CDR3 protein: CASSITPTSSTNPFTDTQYF. The CDR3 DNA reads TGTGCCAGCAGCATTACCCCGACTAGTTCTACAAACCCCTTCACAGATACGCAGTATTTT.

The CDR3 coding sequence is TGTGCCAGCTCACCGCGACAGGGGGAGGGCACTGAAGCTTTCTTT. Translated, it gives CASSPRQGEGTEAFF. V gene TRBV18 combines with J gene TRBJ1-1; TRBD1 matches at 9 bases. CDR1 KGHSH and CDR2 LQKENI come from the germline V gene. Losses at the gene ends were 3 bases for V and 4 bases for J; bases not matched to a gene: 6. The CDR3 is 15 amino acids.

The chain links TRBV5-1 to TRBJ2-2, with D possibly TRBD2 on 6 matching bases. The germline gives CDR1 SGHRS, CDR2 YFSETQ. Deletions cut 4 bases from V and 0 bases from J, with 19 bases between. The CDR3 covers 18 residues. Here the CDR3 reads CASSAGHPGLTNTGELFF. The CDR3 region has the DNA TGCGCCAGCAGCGCAGGTCATCCGGGACTGACGAACACCGGGGAGCTGTTTTTT.

The rearrangement uses TRBV28 and TRBJ2-7, with D possibly being TRBD2 (6 bases). The ends were cut back, 5 bases at V and 2 bases at J, with 10 bases in the middle. CDR1 MDHEN and CDR2 SYDVKM come from the germline V gene. The CDR3 is 13 amino acids. The CDR3: CASSLRGTYEQYF. Here the CDR3 DNA reads TGTGCCAGCAGTCTCCGGGGGACCTACGAGCAGTACTTC.

DNA of the CDR3: TGTGCCAGCAGTGACTTTGTTTATGGAGGCGAGCAGCCCCAGCATTTT. Its protein is CASSDFVYGGEQPQHF. The chain joins TRBV6-4 to TRBJ1-5; no clear D gene. This CDR3 is built from 16 residues. Germline CDR1 MRHNA, CDR2 SNTAGT. V lost 1 base to trimming and J lost 7 bases, with 17 bases between them.

The chain links TRBV5-8 to TRBJ2-4; D is possibly TRBD1 (5 bases). V lost 4 bases to trimming and J lost 6 bases, with 14 bases between them. The CDR3 length is 14 residues. The germline gives CDR1 SGHTS, CDR2 YDEGEE. CDR3 sequence (DNA): TGTGCCAGCAGCCATCCAGGGTATAGAAACATTCAGTACTTC. Its protein product is CASSHPGYRNIQYF.

This chain connects TRBV19 to TRBJ2-1, with D possibly called TRBD1 or TRBD2 (6 bases each). With 5 bases removed from V and 3 bases from J, the gap between germline ends came to 14 bases. Germline V CDR1 and CDR2: LNHDA, SQIVND (reference sequence). The CDR3 consists of 15 residues. Written as DNA, the CDR3 is TGTGCCAGTAGTCTAAGGGGGGAAGTCTACAATGAGCAGTTCTTC. Translating gives CASSLRGEVYNEQFF.

The CDR3 loop is CASRPLAGPNTGELFF. CDR3 sequence (DNA): TGTGCCAGTAGACCCCTAGCGGGACCAAACACCGGGGAGCTGTTTTTT. The chain joins TRBV19 to TRBJ2-2, with TRBD2 matching 9 bases. CDR3 length: 16 residues. Germline V CDR1 and CDR2: LNHDA, SQIVND (reference sequence). V gave up 6 bases and J gave up 2 bases; unmatched junction bases: 7.

The chain couples TRBV6-1 to TRBJ2-1; 11 positions match TRBD2. CDR3 length: 18 residues. The trim removed 3 bases at V and 0 bases at J, leaving 7 bases unmatched. Germline assignment: CDR1 MNHNS and CDR2 SASEGT. Here the CDR3 reads CASSDPGLADPSYNEQFF. The CDR3 DNA is TGTGCCAGCAGTGATCCGGGACTAGCGGACCCCTCCTACAATGAGCAGTTCTTC.

This chain connects TRBV6-5 to TRBJ1-5; D unresolved. Germline lookup yields CDR1 MNHEY and CDR2 SVGAGI. The length of the CDR3 is 13 residues. V lost 6 bases, J lost 3 bases, and 9 bases lay in between. The CDR3 DNA reads TGTGCCAGCAGGGGAGGAAACAATCAGCCCCAGCATTTT. This codes for CASRGGNNQPQHF.

This clone was seen once. The chain has TRBV5-1 and TRBJ1-1; tentative D call: TRBD1 (6 bases). The V end lost 7 bases, the J end lost 0 bases, and 10 bases lay between the germline ends. Germline lookup yields CDR1 SGHRS and CDR2 YFSETQ. CDR3 size: 13 residues. The DNA of the CDR3 is TGCGCCAGCTCTCAGGGGATGAACACTGAAGCTTTCTTT. Translated: CASSQGMNTEAFF.

The chain has TRBV3-1 (or the pseudogene TRBV3-2) and TRBJ2-7, with a tentative D call TRBD2 (5 bases). Per the germline V gene, CDR1 is LGHDT and CDR2 is YNNKEL (reference sequence). The length of the CDR3 is 14 residues. Trimming removed 7 bases at V and 5 bases at J, with 18 bases between. CDR3 nucleotides: TGTGCCAGCACAAGGAGCGGTCAATCGAACGAGCAGTACTTC. It codes for CASTRSGQSNEQYF.

This clone was detected only once. The genes are TRBV6-2 or TRBV6-3 and TRBJ1-2; D gene uncertain. The germline V gene has CDR1 MNHEY and CDR2 SVGEGT. V gave up 2 bases and J gave up 5 bases, with 9 bases separating them. This CDR3 contains 13 residues. CDR3 sequence (DNA): TGTGCCAGCAGTTACGGAGACTTGTATGGCTACACCTTC. It yields the protein CASSYGDLYGYTF.

The V call is TRBV7-2, the J call TRBJ2-3; TRBD2 matches 8 bases. With 0 bases clipped from V and 0 bases from J, the junction kept 2 bases outside the gene matches. Germline CDR1 reads SGHTA; CDR2 reads FQGNSA. The CDR3 contains 16 residues. The CDR3 sequence: CASSLASGASTDTQYF. The CDR3 DNA reads TGTGCCAGCAGCTTAGCTAGCGGGGCGAGCACAGATACGCAGTATTTT. The full variable domain, in which reference TRBV7-2 and TRBJ2-3 provide the parts outside the CDR3, is GAGVSQSPSNKVTEKGKDVELRCDPISGHTALYWYRQSLGQGLEFLIYFQGNSAPDKSGLPSDRFSAERTGGSVSTLTIQRTQQEDSAVYLCASSLASGASTDTQYFGPGTRLTVL.

Sample share makes this clone medium-sized (0.01 to 0.1%). This sequence joins TRBV27 and TRBJ1-6, with a weak D call TRBD1 (5 bases). With 2 bases removed from V and 10 bases from J, the gap between germline ends came to 12 bases. This CDR3 comprises 14 residues. Germline assignment: CDR1 MNHEY and CDR2 SMNVEV (reference sequence). CDR3 protein: CASSLMGGESPLHF. The CDR3, as DNA: TGTGCCAGCAGTTTAATGGGGGGGGAGTCACCCCTCCACTTT.

The chain links TRBV6-5 to TRBJ1-1; D perhaps matches TRBD1 (6 bases). Germline V gene data show CDR1 as MNHEY and CDR2 as SVGAGI. The V gene lost 6 bases and the J gene lost 2 bases, with 13 bases spanning the gap. CDR3 length: 14 residues. CDR3 amino acids: CASRKQGLNTEAFF. DNA for the CDR3: TGTGCCAGCAGAAAACAGGGCCTCAACACTGAAGCTTTCTTT.

V gene TRBV13 combines with J gene TRBJ2-3; 12 bases align to TRBD2. From germline, CDR1 is PRHDT and CDR2 FYEKMQ (reference sequence). V dropped 7 bases and J dropped 8; count of bases not matched to a gene: 16. There are 17 residues in the CDR3. CDR3 in DNA: TGTGCCAGCAATTTTAGACCGCTAGCGGGAGGGCCTCTTACGCAGTATTTT. Translation: CASNFRPLAGGPLTQYF.

The chain joins TRBV5-5 to TRBJ2-7; 7 nucleotides match TRBD1. The trim removed 2 bases at V and 1 base at J, leaving 3 bases unmatched. CDR3 length equals 14 residues. Germline V lookup: CDR1 SGHKS, CDR2 YYEKEE (reference sequence). DNA of the CDR3: TGTGCCAGCAGCTTAGGGACAGCTTCCTACGAGCAGTACTTC. The encoded protein is CASSLGTASYEQYF.

This chain joins TRBV24-1 and TRBJ2-1, with 12 nucleotides matching TRBD2. V dropped 5 bases and J dropped 4; count of bases not matched to a gene: 5. The germline gives CDR1 KGHDR, CDR2 SFDVKD. The length of the CDR3 is 16 residues. This CDR3 reads CATSGTSGNRYNEQFF. The CDR3 DNA follows: TGTGCCACCAGTGGGACTAGCGGGAATCGATACAATGAGCAGTTCTTC.

V usage is TRBV19 and J usage is TRBJ1-5; D unresolved. This CDR3 region has 13 residues. V lost 5 bases and J lost 5, with 10 bases in between. Germline V CDR1 and CDR2: LNHDA, SQIVND (reference sequence). This CDR3 reads CASSPQTDQPQHF. The CDR3 nucleotides are TGTGCCAGTAGTCCCCAGACTGATCAGCCCCAGCATTTT.

This chain connects TRBV12-3 or TRBV12-4 to TRBJ2-5, with 8 bases matching TRBD1. The CDR3 contains 13 residues. With 5 bases clipped from V and 3 bases from J, the junction kept 2 bases outside the gene matches. CDR3 nucleotide sequence: TGTGCCAGCAGTCCGACAGGGGAAGAGACCCAGTACTTC. It codes for CASSPTGEETQYF.

V is TRBV24-1 and J is TRBJ1-5; D not certain. Trimming stripped 2 bases from V and 6 bases from J, with 13 bases between. Germline values: CDR1 KGHDR, CDR2 SFDVKD. The CDR3 is 15 amino acids. The CDR3 loop reads CATSDSSQTFQPQHF. CDR3 bases: TGTGCCACCAGTGATTCTTCGCAAACCTTTCAGCCCCAGCATTTT.

The chain uses TRBV2 and TRBJ1-1; D is unclear. V shed 10 bases and J shed 1 base, with 7 bases lying between them. Germline-derived CDR1 and CDR2 are SNHLY and FYNNEI. This CDR3 spans 11 amino acids. CDR3 residues: CATVRNTEAFF. In nucleotides, the CDR3 is TGTGCCACAGTCCGGAACACTGAAGCTTTCTTT.

This clone came up a few times. Additional DNA sequences in this sample encode the identical CDR3. The chain combines TRBV6-4 with TRBJ1-1; D gene unclear. This CDR3 has 13 amino acids. Trimming stripped 2 bases from V and 1 base from J, with 5 bases between. The germline gives CDR1 MRHNA, CDR2 SNTAGT. CDR3 sequence reads: CASSDQPNTEAFF. CDR3 bases: TGTGCCAGCAGTGACCAGCCGAACACTGAAGCTTTCTTT.

In this sample, this clone turned up a few times. The chain joins TRBV12-5 to TRBJ2-3, with 7 bases lining up with TRBD2. Losses at the gene ends were 0 bases for V and 4 bases for J; bases not matched to a gene: 16. Germline V lookup: CDR1 LGHNT, CDR2 FRNRAP. The CDR3 spans 19 residues. In DNA, the CDR3 is TGTGCTAGTGGTTTGGTAGAAGGATGGGTAGCGGGTTGGGCAGATACGCAGTATTTT. Its protein is CASGLVEGWVAGWADTQYF.

V usage is TRBV7-9 and J usage is TRBJ1-1; 7 bases agree with TRBD1. Looked up from germline, CDR1 is SEHNR and CDR2 is FQNEAQ (reference sequence). V was pared by 7 bases and J by 5 bases, with 16 bases of the junction left unmatched. The CDR3 loop spans 16 amino acids. In DNA form, the CDR3 reads TGTGCCAGCACCCCCACGACAGGGAAACGTCGGACTGAAGCTTTCTTT. It specifies CASTPTTGKRRTEAFF.

A single count supports this clone. This rearrangement joins TRBV7-2 to TRBJ2-3; D unclear. Germline CDR1 SGHTA, CDR2 FQGNSA. With 0 bases removed from V and 0 bases from J, the gap between germline ends came to 4 bases. This CDR3 has 14 amino acids. Here the CDR3 DNA reads TGTGCCAGCAGCTTAGCCGGCAGCACAGATACGCAGTATTTT. The encoded protein is CASSLAGSTDTQYF.

V and J are TRBV7-2 and TRBJ1-6; no definite D call. Germline loops: CDR1 SGHTA, CDR2 FQGNSA. Trimming stripped 5 bases from V and 3 bases from J, with 2 bases between. The CDR3 sequence is 12 residues long. Written as DNA, the CDR3 is TGTGCCAGCAGCATCTATAATTCACCCCTCCACTTT. Protein product: CASSIYNSPLHF.